What follows are 10 T cell receptor beta chains derived from one specimen sequenced in a study of T cells in Graves' hyperthyroidism and ophthalmopathy. RNA transcripts yielded amplified TCR beta CDR3 regions. First-round RT-PCR of the TCR CDR3 relied on the HTBI primer set. TCRdb re-analysed the multiplex PCR reads in MiXCR, keeping a single row per CDR3 protein. Of about 560,000 distinct CDR3 sequences listed, around 17% were seen once; the top ten hold around 18%. The sample taken for sequencing was blood. The receptors come from a woman between 18 and 30 years old with Graves' hyperthyroidism.

This clonotype showed up many times. This chain joins TRBV12-3 or TRBV12-4 and TRBJ2-5; 9 bases map to TRBD2. V shed 0 bases and J 5 bases; nucleotides not matched to a gene: 10. The CDR3 has 17 amino acids. Here the CDR3 reads CASSLAGLAGSWETQYF. CDR3 DNA sequence: TGTGCCAGCAGTTTAGCTGGGCTAGCGGGATCGTGGGAGACCCAGTACTTC.

This clonotype was counted ten times or more. The chain links TRBV20-1 to TRBJ2-7; tentatively, D is TRBD1 or TRBD2 (5 bases each). CDR3 length: 13 amino acids. V was pared by 6 bases and J by 3 bases, with 15 bases between. Germline loops: CDR1 DFQATT, CDR2 SNEGSKA (reference sequence). In DNA, the CDR3 is TGCAGTGCCAACTTGGGACCGCGCTACGAGCAGTACTTC. Residues: CSANLGPRYEQYF.

This clonotype was seen many times. The V call is TRBV20-1, the J call TRBJ1-2, with 7 bases matching TRBD1. The V gene's germline CDR1 is DFQATT and CDR2 SNEGSKA (reference sequence). This CDR3 region has 15 residues. The CDR3 is CSLRREDRTFYGYTF. CDR3 coding DNA: TGCAGCCTCCGGCGGGAGGACAGGACTTTCTATGGCTACACCTTC.

This clonotype was counted between two and nine times. The chain employs TRBV3-1 and TRBJ2-5; 8 bases are a match to TRBD2. V was clipped by 3 bases and J by 5 bases; unmatched bases: 8. This CDR3 comprises 15 residues. The germline CDR1 and CDR2 sequences are LGHDT and YNNKEL (reference sequence). The CDR3 DNA is TGTGCCAGCAGCCAGGTGGCGGGAGGAGGTGAGACCCAGTACTTC. This translates into CASSQVAGGGETQYF.

This clonotype has more than one count but fewer than ten. The chain uses TRBV20-1 and TRBJ2-7; D may be TRBD2 (5 bases). This CDR3 has 14 amino acids. Deletions cut 2 bases from V and 5 bases from J, with 16 bases between. The germline CDR1 and CDR2 sequences are DFQATT and SNEGSKA (reference sequence). Here the CDR3 reads CSARLSLGRDEQYF. CDR3 nucleotides: TGCAGTGCTAGATTGAGCCTAGGGCGGGACGAGCAGTACTTC.

In this sample, this clonotype turned up many times. This rearrangement joins TRBV12-3 or TRBV12-4 to TRBJ1-2, with a tentative D call TRBD1 (5 bases). Between the trimmed V and J ends, which lost 8 bases and 4 bases, there was a span of 11 bases. CDR3 size: 12 residues. The CDR3 here is CASLRGSYGYTF. The CDR3 nucleotides read TGTGCCAGCCTCCGGGGGTCCTATGGCTACACCTTC.

This clonotype has only a few counts. V gene TRBV6-2 or TRBV6-3 combines with J gene TRBJ1-1; TRBD1 matches 11 bases. Germline V gives CDR1 MNHEY, CDR2 SVGEGT. The V segment lost 7 bases and the J segment 5 bases; nucleotides outside the gene matches: 9. This CDR3 has 15 residues. CDR3 nucleotides: TGTGCCAGCACCGTACCGGGACAGGGGGATACTGAAGCTTTCTTT. It translates to CASTVPGQGDTEAFF.

At least ten counts were recorded for this clonotype. This sequence joins TRBV6-1 and TRBJ2-7; 7 bases align to TRBD1. The CDR3 contains 16 residues. Germline CDR1 is MNHNS and CDR2 is SASEGT. Trimming removed 4 bases from V and 3 bases from J; junction bases left unmatched: 12. The DNA for the CDR3 is TGTGCCAGCAGTGGTCAGTGGGGGACAGTTCGCTACGAGCAGTACTTC. Protein sequence: CASSGQWGTVRYEQYF.

This chain uses TRBV30 with TRBJ1-6; the match to TRBD1 covers 8 bases. The CDR3 is 14 amino acids. Germline V gene sequence: CDR1 GTSNPN, CDR2 SVGIG (reference sequence). Unmatched junction bases numbered 6, after V lost 3 bases and J lost 8 bases. CDR3 sequence reads: CAWSATGVDSPLHF. The CDR3 nucleotides are TGTGCCTGGAGCGCGACAGGGGTCGATTCACCCCTCCACTTT.

This chain uses TRBV20-1 with TRBJ1-6, with a possible D match to TRBD1 (5 bases). This CDR3 is built from 15 residues. The V gene lost 0 bases and the J gene lost 7 bases, with 13 bases spanning the gap. In germline, CDR1 is DFQATT, CDR2 SNEGSKA (reference sequence). CDR3 amino acids: CSAREAQVGNSPLHF. Written as DNA, the CDR3 is TGCAGTGCTAGAGAAGCACAGGTTGGAAATTCACCCCTCCACTTT.